This TCR beta chain was captured by sequencing in a study of STAT5B mutations in CD4+ large granular lymphocyte leukemia. Across the study: Healthy donors showed HLA-associated enrichment of the CDR3 'QG' motif. Study-wide results and caveats: TRBV06-family usage was enriched in top patient clones (8/27) versus controls (2/35). No patients shared main leukemic clonotypes, though around 27% appeared at low frequency elsewhere. Without putative leukemic clones, patient CD4-sorted repertoires remained more clonal than healthy CD4+ repertoires.

Trimming cost V 3 bases and J 8 bases, with 23 bases left between them. The CDR3 totals 16 residues. Germline CDR1 SGHNT, CDR2 YYREEE (reference sequence). About this clone: What it recognizes is unknown.

The data were produced by immunoSEQ multiplex PCR, yet TCRdb's version contains in-frame clones alone and is incomplete. Of 20,000 or so clones listed, around 76% were seen once; the top ten hold roughly 9%. V usage is TRBV5-4 and J usage is TRBJ1-1; no clear D. The sequence derives from a human donor in good health. The sample was CD4+ T cells from blood buffy coats. The CDR3 DNA reads TGTGCCAGCAGCTCGCCGGAGGCAGGCGCCTTGGAGGAAGCTTTCTTT. Its protein product is CASSSPEAGALEEAFF. Drawing the rest from reference TRBV5-4 and TRBJ1-1, the complete variable domain is ETGVTQSPTHLIKTRGQQVTLRCSSQSGHNTVSWYQQALGQGPQFIFQYYREEENGRGNFPPRFSGLQFPNYSSELNVNALELDDSALYLCASSSPEAGALEEAFFGQGTRLTVV.